Listed below are T cell receptor beta chains from one sample, sequenced in a study of PD-1 blockade in classical Hodgkin lymphoma. TCRdb keeps only in-frame clones here, not all; method: immunoSEQ multiplex PCR. This sample has some 90,000 clones, with over 75% found just once. This specimen was peripheral blood mononuclear cells (PBMCs), taken before the fourth cycle of nivolumab. All receptors come from a human donor with classical Hodgkin lymphoma. Each CDR3 is given with its conserved first and last residue. D genes are given only for firm matches. Clone size is stated in some rows and not others, as once, few, many or a class when expanded.

V gene	D gene	clone size	J gene	CDR3 DNA	CDR3 protein
TRBV7-3	.	.	TRBJ2-3	TGTGCCAGCAGCTCCTTTGGGAGTTCAGATACGCAGTATTTT	CASSSFGSSDTQYF
TRBV10-2	TRBD2	.	TRBJ2-5	TGCGCCAGCAGTAAAACTCGGACTAGCGGGAGCCCCCAGTACTTC	CASSKTRTSGSPQYF
TRBV6-5	.	.	TRBJ2-5	TGTGCCAGCAGTTCTTTGGCTACGCGGACCCAGTACTTC	CASSSLATRTQYF
TRBV6-5	.	.	TRBJ2-5	TGTGCCAGCGCGCTGAGAGAGACCCAGTACTTC	CASALRETQYF
TRBV5-1	.	.	TRBJ1-2	TGCGCCAGCAGGCAGGGACAATCCTTCGATGGCTACACCTTC	CASRQGQSFDGYTF
TRBV7-2	.	.	TRBJ2-7	TGTGCCAGCAGCCGTAAGGAGGGGGGTTACGAGCAGTACTTC	CASSRKEGGYEQYF
TRBV19	.	few	TRBJ1-1	TGTGCCAGTCACAGGAAGAACACTGAAGCTTTCTTT	CASHRKNTEAFF
TRBV9	TRBD1	.	TRBJ1-4	TGTGCCAGCAGCGACCCCTTGGGGGGGACAGGGCCCTCCTATGAAAAACTGTTTTTT	CASSDPLGGTGPSYEKLFF
TRBV9	TRBD1	once	TRBJ1-2	TGTGCCAGCAGCGTAGCTTCAGGGGGGTATGGCTACACCTTC	CASSVASGGYGYTF
TRBV6-6	TRBD1	.	TRBJ2-3	TGTGCCAGCAGGACCGGGACAGGGGGATTTAATACGCAGTATTTT	CASRTGTGGFNTQYF
TRBV7-9	.	.	TRBJ2-3	TGTGCCAGCAGCTTGGGACGGGACACAGATACGCAGTATTTT	CASSLGRDTDTQYF
TRBV19	.	.	TRBJ1-3	TGTGCCAGTAGTGTGCAAGGAGGTAGGCCTGGAAACACCATATATTTT	CASSVQGGRPGNTIYF
TRBV4-2	.	.	TRBJ2-1	TGTGCCAGCAGCCCGCATATCTCCAGCTCCTACAATGAGCAGTTCTTC	CASSPHISSSYNEQFF
TRBV9	TRBD2	.	TRBJ2-3	TGTGCCAGCAGCGTAAAGGGACTAGCGGGAGGGACAGATACGCAGTATTTT	CASSVKGLAGGTDTQYF
TRBV27	.	once	TRBJ1-2	TGTGCCAGCAGTTTTAATGGAGGCTATGGCTACACCTTC	CASSFNGGYGYTF
TRBV5-1	.	few	TRBJ1-5	TGCGCCAGCAGCTTGGGGGGAAGGCCCAATCAGCCCCAGCATTTT	CASSLGGRPNQPQHF
TRBV6-6	.	.	TRBJ1-6	TGTGCCAGCAGCCTGCACAATTCACCCCTCCACTTT	CASSLHNSPLHF
TRBV7-9	.	few	TRBJ2-7	TGTGCCAGCAGCGCCACGGGCTACGAGCAGTACTTC	CASSATGYEQYF
TRBV10-3	.	.	TRBJ1-5	TGTGCCATCAGTGAGTCGGCTAGCCATCAGCCCCAGCATTTT	CAISESASHQPQHF
TRBV25-1	TRBD1	.	TRBJ2-2	TGTGCCAGCAGTGAATCAGGGGGCGGAGGGACCGGGGAGCTGTTTTTT	CASSESGGGGTGELFF
TRBV18	.	few	TRBJ2-5	TGTGCCAGCTCACCCGGACTCCCAGGGACCCAGTACTTC	CASSPGLPGTQYF
TRBV6-5	.	.	TRBJ1-6	TGTGCCAGCAGTTACCGGGGGGTTCATAATTCACCCCTCCACTTT	CASSYRGVHNSPLHF
TRBV10-1	TRBD2	.	TRBJ2-2	TGCGCCACTCCGGGACTATACGGGGAGCTGTTTTTT	CATPGLYGELFF
TRBV5-5	.	few	TRBJ1-5	TGTGCCAGCACCCGGTCGGGGGGGTCCAATCAGCCCCAGCATTTT	CASTRSGGSNQPQHF
TRBV7-8	TRBD1	few	TRBJ2-1	TGTGCCAGCAGCTTAGGGGACAGGGACAAGTTCTTC	CASSLGDRDKFF
TRBV10-3	TRBD1	.	TRBJ2-3	TGTGCCCCTTCCGGGACAGGGTCCGATACGCAGTATTTT	CAPSGTGSDTQYF
TRBV21-1	.	.	TRBJ2-7	TGTGCCAGCAGCAAGGGGACAGGGACCGGCGAGCAGTACTTC	CASSKGTGTGEQYF
TRBV10-3	.	.	TRBJ1-1	TGTGCCATCGGGGCGCTTGTTACTGAAGCTTTCTTT	CAIGALVTEAFF
TRBV5-1	.	.	TRBJ1-3	TGCGCCAGCAGCCAAGACCGGGACTCCAGCTCCCTTTTATATTTT	CASSQDRDSSSLLYF
TRBV10-3	TRBD1	.	TRBJ1-3	TGTGCCATCAGTGAGTCTCAACAGGGGTCTGGAAACACCATATATTTT	CAISESQQGSGNTIYF
TRBV10-3	.	many	TRBJ1-5	TGTGCCATCAGTGAGTTCGGGGGAGGCCAGCCCCAGCATTTT	CAISEFGGGQPQHF
TRBV7-2	TRBD2	.	TRBJ2-1	TGTGCCAGCAGCTTATGGGCGGGAGGGTTCAATGAGCAGTTCTTC	CASSLWAGGFNEQFF
TRBV11-2	.	.	TRBJ1-6	TGTGCCAGCAGCTCGCCGACAGCTTCGGATTCACCCCTCCACTTT	CASSSPTASDSPLHF
TRBV19	TRBD1	.	TRBJ2-7	TGTGCCAGTAGTATCACGGACAGGGAGGACTACGAGCAGTACTTC	CASSITDREDYEQYF
TRBV28	.	.	TRBJ1-2	TGTGCCAGCAGTTTAGGGGGGGGCTCCTATGGCTACACCTTC	CASSLGGGSYGYTF
TRBV21-1	.	.	TRBJ2-5	TGTGCCAGCAGCAACAAGGGGCATACTAGCGGAGAGACCCAGTACTTC	CASSNKGHTSGETQYF
TRBV4-2	.	.	TRBJ2-7	TGTGCCAGCAGCCAAGAGACACTGGCCTACGAGCAGTACTTC	CASSQETLAYEQYF
TRBV7-9	.	.	TRBJ1-5	TGTGCCAGCAGCTTTTCCGCGGCAAATCAGCCCCAGCATTTT	CASSFSAANQPQHF
TRBV15	.	.	TRBJ1-1	TGTGCCACCAGCAGTAATAGGAAAGGTAAAGCTTTCTTT	CATSSNRKGKAFF
TRBV15	.	few	TRBJ2-2	TGTGCCACCAGCAGAGTCCAGGGGGAGCTGTTTTTT	CATSRVQGELFF